What follows are 7 T cell receptor beta chains derived from one specimen sequenced in a study of identical twins. From the 5' RACE reads, TCRdb called clonotypes with MiXCR, one entry per CDR3 protein. The repertoire holds 200,000 to 250,000 distinct CDR3 sequences, with approximately 7.1% as singletons. These data were also reused for a study on T cells expressing NK-cell markers.

The sequenced sample consisted of CD8+ T cells sorted from blood. The receptors here all came from a young woman in good health.

This clonotype showed up just a few times. The V gene is TRBV18, the J gene TRBJ2-7; the D is unclear. Germline loops: CDR1 KGHSH, CDR2 LQKENI. The CDR3 runs to 14 residues. V lost 2 bases, J lost 1 base, and 9 bases lay in between. The CDR3 DNA is TGTGCCAGCTCACCAACTTACAGTTCCTACGAGCAGTACTTC. Amino acids: CASSPTYSSYEQYF.

This clonotype has a handful of counts. CDR3 nucleotides: TGTGCCAGCAGTTTAACGCAGATGGCCCCACGGTACTTC. Amino acid sequence: CASSLTQMAPRYF. The V gene is TRBV27, the J gene TRBJ2-7, with D hard to call. Germline CDR1 MNHEY, CDR2 SMNVEV (reference sequence). The CDR3 consists of 13 residues. The V and J ends lost 2 bases and 12 bases respectively, with 17 bases between them.

This clonotype was observed a few times. This rearrangement joins TRBV29-1 to TRBJ2-7, with D uncertain. Deletions cut 3 bases from V and 0 bases from J, with 6 bases between. The germline CDR1 and CDR2 sequences are SQVTM and ANQGSEA. The CDR3 length is 12 residues. The CDR3 nucleotides read TGCAGCGTTGAGTCAGGCTCCTACGAGCAGTACTTC. Its protein is CSVESGSYEQYF.

The chain uses TRBV6-1 and TRBJ1-1; D gene unclear. V lost 5 bases, J lost 4 bases, and 14 bases lay in between. Per germline, CDR1 MNHNS and CDR2 SASEGT. CDR3 size: 14 residues. The CDR3: CASSLPGIGTEAFF. Here the CDR3 DNA reads TGTGCCAGCAGTCTCCCCGGAATCGGCACTGAAGCTTTCTTT.

The CDR3 here is CSVVQGVSYEQYF. CDR3 nucleotide sequence: TGCAGCGTTGTTCAGGGTGTATCCTACGAGCAGTACTTC. The chain has TRBV29-1 and TRBJ2-7, with TRBD1 as a possible D gene (5 bases). Germline V CDR1 and CDR2: SQVTM, ANQGSEA. This CDR3 region has 13 residues. V lost 4 bases and J 1 base, leaving 11 bases between the germline ends.

The chain combines TRBV21-1 with TRBJ2-1; the D segment call TRBD2 is taken from the table without a DNA check. TRBV21-1 is a recognized pseudogene. The CDR3 is 18 amino acids. The CDR3 DNA reads as TGTGCCAGCAGCAAAAGGCGGGTATGCTCCTCCCATTACAATGAGCAGTTCTTC. Its translation: CASSKRRVCSSHYNEQFF.

This clonotype came up many times. The chain links TRBV10-2 to TRBJ2-3, with D perhaps matching TRBD2 (6 bases). CDR1 and CDR2 (germline): WSHSY, SAAADI. Deletions cut 7 bases from V and 5 bases from J, with 16 bases between. There are 14 residues in the CDR3. CDR3 sequence reads: CASTQTSWVDTQYF. The CDR3 DNA follows: TGCGCCAGCACTCAAACTAGCTGGGTAGATACGCAGTATTTT.